The 25 T cell receptor beta chains given below trace back to one sample, sequenced in a study of blood T cell repertoires in COVID-19. Sequencing used immunoSEQ multiplex PCR; TCRdb keeps in-frame clones, though not all of them. The data show 120,000 or so clones, around four fifths seen once. Source material: peripheral blood. The receptors come from a human donor in a cohort sampled during active COVID-19.

The V and J genes are TRBV19 and TRBJ2-2, with 7 bases identical to TRBD1. Per germline, CDR1 LNHDA and CDR2 SQIVND (reference sequence). V lost 4 bases, J lost 0 bases, and 5 bases stayed unmatched. The CDR3 consists of 16 residues. The CDR3 sequence: CASSTLGTANTGELFF. The DNA for the CDR3 is TGTGCCAGTAGTACCCTCGGGACAGCGAACACCGGGGAGCTGTTTTTT.

The chain has TRBV12-3 or TRBV12-4 and TRBJ1-1, with a tentative D call TRBD1 (6 bases). The V and J ends lost 3 bases and 6 bases respectively, with 11 bases between them. The CDR3 is made up of 13 amino acids. This chain's CDR3 is CASSFLQGSEAFF. The CDR3 DNA reads TGTGCCAGCAGTTTCCTCCAGGGGTCTGAAGCTTTCTTT.

This clone has a handful of counts. The genes are TRBV19 and TRBJ2-1; 11 bases agree with TRBD2. From germline, CDR1 is LNHDA and CDR2 SQIVND (reference sequence). The CDR3 covers 14 residues. V lost 7 bases to trimming and J lost 5 bases; unmatched junction nucleotides: 4. This chain's CDR3 is CASTKLAGDNEQFF. CDR3 coding DNA: TGTGCCAGTACTAAACTAGCGGGGGACAATGAGCAGTTCTTC.

The rearrangement joins TRBV3-1 (or the pseudogene TRBV3-2) to TRBJ1-4, with D perhaps TRBD1 (5 bases). The CDR3 sequence is 14 residues long. CDR1 and CDR2 from the germline V gene are LGHDT and YNNKEL (reference sequence). Trimming took 2 bases from V and 8 from J, leaving 12 bases between them. For the CDR3, the DNA is TGTGCCAGCAGCCAAAGACAGTCCGGGGAAAAACTGTTTTTT. The encoded protein is CASSQRQSGEKLFF.

This clone has just a few counts. This chain uses TRBV5-1 with TRBJ1-2; D is unclear. CDR1 and CDR2 (germline): SGHRS, YFSETQ. The V end lost 3 bases, the J end lost 3 bases, and 12 bases lay between the germline ends. CDR3 size: 14 residues. CDR3 DNA sequence: TGCGCCAGCAGCTCCGCCGGTCCTGACTATGGCTACACCTTC. Its protein product is CASSSAGPDYGYTF.

The chain uses TRBV11-2 and TRBJ1-6, with 8 bases matching TRBD1. This CDR3 has 14 amino acids. V lost 4 bases, J lost 7 bases, and 3 bases stayed unmatched. Germline V gives CDR1 SGHAT, CDR2 FQNNGV. CDR3 sequence reads: CASSSGQENSPLHF. The CDR3 DNA reads TGTGCCAGCAGCTCGGGACAGGAGAATTCACCCCTCCACTTT.

V usage is TRBV11-2 and J usage is TRBJ1-5; 9 nucleotides align to TRBD1. The CDR3 has 15 amino acids. V shed 5 bases, J shed 2 bases, and the junction held 4 bases outside the gene matches. Germline assignment: CDR1 SGHAT and CDR2 FQNNGV. The CDR3 DNA sequence: TGTGCCAGCAGCGGGGGACAGGGAGGCAATCAGCCCCAGCATTTT. This codes for CASSGGQGGNQPQHF.

This sequence joins TRBV7-2 and TRBJ2-3; 9 bases are shared with TRBD2. Germline-derived CDR1 and CDR2 are SGHTA and FQGNSA. This CDR3 is built from 15 residues. After removal of 4 bases from V and 3 bases from J, the junction contained 5 bases not matched to a gene. CDR3 residues: CASSWREGRTDTQYF. CDR3 sequence (DNA): TGTGCCAGCAGCTGGCGGGAGGGCCGTACAGATACGCAGTATTTT.

The count of this clone is one. V and J are TRBV7-9 and TRBJ2-7, with TRBD2 matching over 10 bases. The CDR3 is 16 amino acids. Trimming at V came to 7 bases and at J to 4 bases, leaving 13 bases not matched to a gene. CDR1 SEHNR and CDR2 FQNEAQ come from the germline V gene (reference sequence). CDR3 residues: CASTRSVAGGRYEQYF. In DNA, the CDR3 is TGTGCCAGCACCCGATCGGTAGCGGGGGGCCGGTACGAGCAGTACTTC. Supplemented by reference TRBV7-9 and TRBJ2-7, the full variable domain reads DTGVSQNPRHKITKRGQNVTFRCDPISEHNRLYWYRQTLGQGPEFLTYFQNEAQLEKSRLLSDRFSAERPKGSFSTLEIQRTEQGDSAMYLCASTRSVAGGRYEQYFGPGTRLTVT.

The CDR3 DNA follows: TGTGCCAGCAGTTTCCGGACAGGGGGTCAGGACGAGCAGTACTTC. This codes for CASSFRTGGQDEQYF. The chain joins TRBV6-6 to TRBJ2-7; 10 positions match TRBD1. V lost 4 bases and J lost 5; bases outside the gene matches: 8. The CDR3 contains 15 residues. Germline values: CDR1 MNHNY, CDR2 SVGAGI (reference sequence).

The chain links TRBV5-1 to TRBJ2-5; D perhaps matches TRBD1 (6 bases). The CDR3 has 15 residues. V dropped 2 bases and J dropped 5 bases, with 16 bases sitting between them. The V gene's germline CDR1 is SGHRS and CDR2 YFSETQ. CDR3 in amino acids: CASSLLGRGSETQYF. CDR3 sequence (DNA): TGCGCCAGCAGCTTATTGGGCAGGGGTTCGGAGACCCAGTACTTC.

The J gene is TRBJ2-1, the V gene TRBV7-8; no clear D gene. Germline CDR1 reads SGHVS; CDR2 reads FQNEAQ. V dropped 5 bases and J dropped 2 bases, with 7 bases sitting between them. This CDR3 contains 13 residues. The CDR3: CASSPPPYNEQFF. DNA of the CDR3: TGTGCCAGCAGCCCTCCCCCCTACAATGAGCAGTTCTTC.

The chain carries TRBV7-8 and TRBJ2-2; TRBD1 agrees at 8 bases. V lost 4 bases, J lost 3 bases, and 1 base stayed unmatched. Germline V gives CDR1 SGHVS, CDR2 FQNEAQ. This CDR3 is built from 14 residues. CDR3 residues: CASSYRGDTGELFF. The CDR3 DNA is TGTGCCAGCAGCTACAGGGGGGACACCGGGGAGCTGTTTTTT.

The CDR3 nucleotides read TGTGCCAGCAGTTACTCGGCAGGCCAGCCCCAGCATTTT. Translated, it gives CASSYSAGQPQHF. The V call is TRBV6-6, the J call TRBJ1-5; D unclear. V lost 0 bases and J lost 7, with 7 bases in between. The CDR3 has 13 amino acids. Germline CDR1 and CDR2: MNHNY and SVGAGI (reference sequence).

This clone was seen a single time. The genes are TRBV30 and TRBJ2-4; 12 bases match TRBD2. The CDR3 consists of 19 residues. V was pared by 2 bases and J by 8 bases, with 19 bases of the junction left unmatched. Germline CDR1 reads GTSNPN; CDR2 reads SVGIG (reference sequence). The CDR3 is CAWSSTIGELAGGWDIQYF. In DNA form, the CDR3 reads TGTGCCTGGAGTTCAACCATCGGAGAGCTAGCGGGAGGGTGGGACATTCAGTACTTC.

This clone has only one observation. The V gene is TRBV27, the J gene TRBJ2-1, with 7 bases aligning to TRBD2. The J segment lost 0 bases and the V segment lost 5 bases, leaving 7 bases of the junction unmatched. Germline CDR1 reads MNHEY; CDR2 reads SMNVEV (reference sequence). CDR3 size: 16 residues. This CDR3 is CASSPELARSYNEQFF. The CDR3 DNA sequence: TGTGCCAGCAGTCCCGAACTAGCGCGCTCCTACAATGAGCAGTTCTTC.

This clone turned up a few times. The chain carries TRBV7-2 and TRBJ2-7; 7 positions agree with TRBD2. Germline values: CDR1 SGHTA, CDR2 FQGNSA. V shed 5 bases, J shed 7 bases, and the junction held 17 bases outside the gene matches. CDR3 length: 16 residues. CDR3: CASSTRDGRGSGEQYF. In DNA, the CDR3 is TGTGCCAGCAGCACCCGGGATGGGAGGGGATCAGGAGAGCAGTACTTC.

The genes are TRBV15 and TRBJ2-1, with 8 positions matching TRBD2. V dropped 5 bases and J dropped 6; count of bases not matched to a gene: 12. Germline V lookup: CDR1 LNHNV, CDR2 YYDKDF (reference sequence). This CDR3 comprises 16 residues. The CDR3 DNA sequence: TGTGCCACCAGCCCACCACTTGGACTAGCAATCAATGAGCAGTTCTTC. It codes for CATSPPLGLAINEQFF. Combining the CDR3 with reference TRBV15 and TRBJ2-1 gives the whole variable domain DAMVIQNPRYQVTQFGKPVTLSCSQTLNHNVMYWYQQKSSQAPKLLFHYYDKDFNNEADTPDNFQSRRPNTSFCFLDIRSPGLGDTAMYLCATSPPLGLAINEQFFGPGTRLTVL.

The rearrangement uses TRBV30 and TRBJ2-2, with 15 bases matching TRBD2. The CDR3 totals 17 residues. Losses at the gene ends were 2 bases for V and 2 bases for J; bases not matched to a gene: 3. CDR1 is GTSNPN and CDR2 is SVGIG in the germline V gene (reference sequence). The DNA of the CDR3 is TGTGCCTGGAGTCGGACTAGCGGGAGGGGTAACACCGGGGAGCTGTTTTTT. This translates into CAWSRTSGRGNTGELFF.

This chain uses TRBV9 with TRBJ2-3; 7 bases align to TRBD1. V gave up 3 bases and J gave up 1 base; unmatched junction bases: 8. The CDR3 contains 16 residues. Germline CDR1 is SGDLS and CDR2 is YYNGEE. For the CDR3, the DNA is TGTGCCAGCAGCGCGACAGGGCCCCATGGCACAGATACGCAGTATTTT. This gives the protein CASSATGPHGTDTQYF.

The CDR3 DNA follows: TGTGCCAGCAGTTACCTCCCCCAGGGGGGTAATGAAAAACTGTTTTTT. It yields the protein CASSYLPQGGNEKLFF. This chain links TRBV6-2 or TRBV6-3 with TRBJ1-4; 7 nucleotides line up with TRBD1. This CDR3 has 16 amino acids. The V and J ends lost 2 bases and 4 bases, in that order; junction bases with no gene match: 7. Germline values: CDR1 MNHEY, CDR2 SVGEGT.

This rearrangement joins TRBV5-3 to TRBJ1-2; 7 nucleotides line up with TRBD1. Being an ORF, TRBV5-3 has a function that is uncertain. This CDR3 has 16 amino acids. The junction had 9 bases not matched to a gene; V was cut back by 3 bases and J by 1 base. The CDR3 bases are TGTGCCAGAAGCTCAGGGACAGCCTTATATAACTATGGCTACACCTTC. Its translation: CARSSGTALYNYGYTF.

This chain's CDR3 is CASSSSAGTGRTEAFF. The CDR3 region has the DNA TGTGCCAGCAGCTCATCGGCGGGGACAGGGAGGACTGAAGCTTTCTTT. The chain uses TRBV7-2 and TRBJ1-1; 9 nucleotides agree with TRBD1. J gave up 5 bases and V 4 bases, and 11 bases lay outside the gene matches. Germline values: CDR1 SGHTA, CDR2 FQGNSA. The CDR3 extends over 16 amino acids. Full variable domain (missing parts from reference TRBV7-2 and TRBJ1-1): GAGVSQSPSNKVTEKGKDVELRCDPISGHTALYWYRQSLGQGLEFLIYFQGNSAPDKSGLPSDRFSAERTGGSVSTLTIQRTQQEDSAVYLCASSSSAGTGRTEAFFGQGTRLTVV.

The chain is built from TRBV6-5 and TRBJ1-6, with D perhaps matching TRBD1 (5 bases). The CDR3 consists of 15 residues. The V and J ends lost 0 bases and 7 bases respectively, with 10 bases between them. Germline CDR1 reads MNHEY; CDR2 reads SVGAGI. The chain's CDR3 is CASSYSGEENSPLHF. Here the CDR3 DNA reads TGTGCCAGCAGTTACTCGGGGGAGGAGAATTCACCCCTCCACTTT.

The chain has TRBV4-3 and TRBJ1-4; 8 nucleotides line up with TRBD1. V shed 2 bases, J shed 7 bases, and the junction held 6 bases outside the gene matches. The CDR3 spans 15 residues. Germline V gene sequence: CDR1 LGHNA, CDR2 YSLEER. CDR3 coding DNA: TGCGCCAGCAGCCAACGGGCAGGGGGCCGTGAAAAACTGTTTTTT. It yields the protein CASSQRAGGREKLFF.